This paragraph reports one TCR beta chain. Clones were sequenced by immunoSEQ multiplex PCR, and TCRdb holds only the in-frame ones, with some missing. This table holds around 43,000 clones, approximately 88% found once. Germline CDR1 reads SGHTS; CDR2 reads YDEGEE. This CDR3 spans 17 amino acids. V shed 4 bases, J shed 3 bases, and the junction held 9 bases outside the gene matches. The data are from a study of blood T cell repertoires in COVID-19. This TCR was sampled from a woman in her 70s with acute or convalescent COVID-19. The V gene is TRBV5-8, the J gene TRBJ1-4; TRBD1 matches at 10 bases. Material for sequencing was peripheral blood. CDR3 loop: CASSLTGGHVANEKLFF. CDR3 in DNA: TGTGCCAGCAGCCTGACAGGGGGCCACGTAGCTAATGAAAAACTGTTTTTT.